A selection of T cell receptor beta chains follows, all from one sample in a study of T cell changes during pregnancy in multiple sclerosis. This table comes from immunoSEQ multiplex PCR, and its TCRdb copy is limited to in-frame clones, with some not included. This sample has roughly 48,000 clones, with 88% found just once. The material was CD4+ T cells from peripheral blood mononuclear cells, obtained in the second trimester of pregnancy. Receptors originate from a female donor with multiple sclerosis, enrolled in a pregnancy study. The CDR3 runs from the conserved cysteine through the conserved F or W. D genes are given only for firm matches. Part of the rows lack a size; the others show once, few, many or a class for expanded clones.

>TRBV18|NA|TRBD2|TRBJ2-1
TGTGCCAGCCTAGCGGGAGGCTCCAAGAATGAGCAGTTCTTC
CASLAGGSKNEQFF
>TRBV7-2|NA|NA|TRBJ2-4
TGTGCCAGCAGCTTAAAAGGGGGAAACATTCAGTACTTC
CASSLKGGNIQYF
>TRBV25-1|NA|NA|TRBJ2-3
TGTGCCAGCAGTGGGAGACGGACAGCGTACACAGATACGCAGTATTTT
CASSGRRTAYTDTQYF
>TRBV19|NA|NA|TRBJ2-1
TGTGCCAGTAGCAGTCTTCGGGAGAAGAATGAGCAGTTCTTC
CASSSLREKNEQFF
>TRBV7-2|NA|TRBD1|TRBJ1-2
TGTGCCAGCAGCCCGGGACAGGGGAACTATGGCTACACCTTC
CASSPGQGNYGYTF
>TRBV11-2|NA|TRBD2|TRBJ2-5
TGTGCCAGCAGCTTAGTCAGCGGGAGACGGTCGGGGACCCAGTACTTC
CASSLVSGRRSGTQYF
>TRBV6-1|NA|NA|TRBJ1-3
TGTGCCAGCAGTGAAGGAGGCGCTAACTCTGGAAACACCATATATTTT
CASSEGGANSGNTIYF
>TRBV19|NA|TRBD1|TRBJ1-1
TGTGCCAGTACCGATCCGGGACAGGGGGCGAATGAAGCTTTCTTT
CASTDPGQGANEAFF
>TRBV7-2|NA|TRBD2|TRBJ2-7
TGTGCCAGCAGCGTCACTAGCGGGAGTCGTGAGCAGTACTTC
CASSVTSGSREQYF
>TRBV5-5|NA|NA|TRBJ2-7
TGTGCCAGCAGCTTGAGGTGGCAGGGCCCCTACGAGCAGTACTTC
CASSLRWQGPYEQYF
>TRBV7-9|NA|NA|TRBJ1-1
TGTGCCAGCAGCTTAATAGGAGGGCTCACTGAAGCTTTCTTT
CASSLIGGLTEAFF
>TRBV5-1|once|NA|TRBJ2-3
TGCGCCAGCAGCTTGGCCCCAGGCACAGATACGCAGTATTTT
CASSLAPGTDTQYF
>TRBV6-6|NA|NA|TRBJ2-3
TGTGCCAGCAGACCTTGGGGCAGCCCCAGCACAGATACGCAGTATTTT
CASRPWGSPSTDTQYF
>TRBV11-2|NA|TRBD2|TRBJ2-3
TGTGCCAGCAGCCTGGGACTAGTTTCAAATACGCAGTATTTT
CASSLGLVSNTQYF
>TRBV7-2|NA|TRBD1|TRBJ1-1
TGTGCCAGCAGCCGTTTACAGGGGACCACTGAAGCTTTCTTT
CASSRLQGTTEAFF
>TRBV4-1|NA|TRBD1|TRBJ2-7
TGCGCCAGCGAGCCGGGACAGGGGGCGACCTACGAGCAGTACTTC
CASEPGQGATYEQYF
>TRBV11-2|NA|NA|TRBJ2-1
TGTGCCAGCAGCTTAGATCTGCCCTCTCTCGGCTACAATGAGCAGTTCTTC
CASSLDLPSLGYNEQFF
>TRBV10-3|NA|NA|TRBJ1-5
TGTGCCATCAGTCCGGGTGAGGGTATTCAGCCCCAGCATTTT
CAISPGEGIQPQHF
>TRBV29-1|few|NA|TRBJ1-1
TGCAGCGTTGGGGGACACACCATGAACACTGAAGCTTTCTTT
CSVGGHTMNTEAFF
>TRBV5-1|NA|TRBD1|TRBJ2-5
TGCGCCAGCAGCTTCCTCGGGACAGCACAAGAGACCCAGTACTTC
CASSFLGTAQETQYF
>TRBV10-3|NA|NA|TRBJ1-2
TGTGCCATCAGTGAGTCAACAGGGTGGAACTATGGCTACACCTTC
CAISESTGWNYGYTF
>TRBV5-4|NA|NA|TRBJ1-3
TGTGCCAGCAGCTTGGTGGGGGCCGGTGGAAACACCATATATTTT
CASSLVGAGGNTIYF
>TRBV7-2|NA|NA|TRBJ1-2
TGTGCCAGCAGCTTAGATCCGGGGTCTAGGGGCTACACCTTC
CASSLDPGSRGYTF
>TRBV27|NA|NA|TRBJ1-1
TGTGCCAGCAGTCGCCAGTCCGTGAACACTGAAGCTTTCTTT
CASSRQSVNTEAFF
>TRBV6-4|NA|TRBD2|TRBJ2-3
TGTGCCAGCAGTACCAGCGGGAGTAGCACAGATACGCAGTATTTT
CASSTSGSSTDTQYF
>TRBV7-2|NA|TRBD1|TRBJ1-4
TGTGCCAGCAGCCGGGACAGGGGAGATGAAAAACTGTTTTTT
CASSRDRGDEKLFF
>TRBV5-1|NA|TRBD2|TRBJ2-3
TGCGCCAGCAGCTTGGGGTTCGGCGGGAGAACGGATACGCAGTATTTT
CASSLGFGGRTDTQYF
>TRBV29-1|NA|NA|TRBJ1-1
TGCAGCGTGAGGGCGGGGGGGGTTATGAACACTGAAGCTTTCTTT
CSVRAGGVMNTEAFF
>TRBV19|NA|NA|TRBJ2-5
TGTGCCAGTAGTATCGATGGGCTTGAGACCCAGTACTTC
CASSIDGLETQYF
>TRBV5-4|NA|TRBD1|TRBJ2-2
TGTGCCAGCAGCCGATCCCAGGGGGCTGGGACCGGGGAGCTGTTTTTT
CASSRSQGAGTGELFF
>TRBV18|once|NA|TRBJ2-7
TGTGCCAGCTCACGGGACAATGGCTACGAGCAGTACTTC
CASSRDNGYEQYF
>TRBV7-2|medium-sized|TRBD2|TRBJ2-7
TGTGCCAGCAGCCGGACTAGCGGTACCTACGAGCAGTACTTC
CASSRTSGTYEQYF
>TRBV6-1|NA|TRBD1|TRBJ2-2
TGTGCCAGCAGTGTCCCCCAGGGGGCGTGGACCGGGGAGCTGTTTTTT
CASSVPQGAWTGELFF
>TRBV2|NA|NA|TRBJ2-7
TGTGCCAGCAGTGCTAGATCCTCCTCCTACGAGCAGTACTTC
CASSARSSSYEQYF
>TRBV2|NA|NA|TRBJ2-3
TGTGCCAGCAGTGATTTGGCTACAGATACGCAGTATTTT
CASSDLATDTQYF
>TRBV6-5|NA|TRBD1|TRBJ1-2
TGTGCCAGCAGTTCCTGGGACAGGGGAAGGAGTGGCTACACCTTC
CASSSWDRGRSGYTF
>TRBV7-9|NA|NA|TRBJ2-1
TGTGCCAGCAGCTTAGCGGCTTTCTCCTACAATGAGCAGTTCTTC
CASSLAAFSYNEQFF